These 25 T cell receptor beta chains originate from one sample sequenced in a study of OX40 agonist ivuxolimab in advanced cancers. The table came from immunoSEQ multiplex PCR; TCRdb's copy has only in-frame clones and leaves some out. The repertoire includes some 10,000 clones, 78% of them detected once, and about 19% sits in the top ten. The sequencing used CD4+ or CD8+ T cells sorted from blood, collected in a trial of the OX40 agonist ivuxolimab. All receptors come from an adult with an advanced solid tumor such as melanoma, head and neck, liver or kidney cancer.

The rearrangement uses TRBV4-2 and TRBJ1-2, with D possibly TRBD1 on 6 matching bases. Trimming cost V 1 base and J 6 bases, with 15 bases left between them. The CDR3 covers 15 residues. Per the germline V gene, CDR1 is LGHNA and CDR2 is YNFKEQ. In DNA form, the CDR3 reads TGTGCCAGCAGCCAAGGCCGGGACAACCAACATGGCTACACCTTC. Its translation: CASSQGRDNQHGYTF.

This CDR3 reads CASSLANALYNEQFF. CDR3 bases: TGTGCCAGCAGCTTAGCTAACGCCCTCTACAATGAGCAGTTCTTC. This chain connects TRBV7-9 to TRBJ2-1; D remains unclear. Per the germline V gene, CDR1 is SEHNR and CDR2 is FQNEAQ (reference sequence). The CDR3 is made up of 15 amino acids. The germline V and J ends were trimmed by 0 bases and 3 bases, with 9 bases remaining between them.

The J gene is TRBJ1-1, the V gene TRBV6-5; a possible D gene is TRBD1 (6 bases). Trimming took off 5 bases at V and 0 bases at J, with 13 bases between the two ends. Germline CDR1 MNHEY, CDR2 SVGAGI. The length of the CDR3 is 15 residues. The CDR3 DNA reads TGTGCCAGCAGTCCGGAGACAGGACTGAACACTGAAGCTTTCTTT. Translation gives CASSPETGLNTEAFF.

This clone is large. The V gene is TRBV30, the J gene TRBJ1-1; no reliable D call. This CDR3 contains 11 residues. The germline V gene has CDR1 GTSNPN and CDR2 SVGIG (reference sequence). Trimming took 2 bases from V and 3 from J, leaving 4 bases between them. The CDR3 DNA reads TGTGCCTGGAGTCTCTACACTGAAGCTTTCTTT. Protein: CAWSLYTEAFF.

The chain links TRBV7-6 to TRBJ2-1, with D perhaps TRBD2 (6 bases). CDR1 SGHVS and CDR2 FNYEAQ come from the germline V gene. This CDR3 contains 13 residues. Deletions cut 1 base from V and 7 bases from J, with 8 bases between. The CDR3 protein is CASSLGLANEQFF. DNA of the CDR3: TGTGCCAGCAGCTTAGGGCTAGCGAATGAGCAGTTCTTC.

The chain uses TRBV4-1 and TRBJ2-7; no firm D call. Germline loops: CDR1 MGHRA, CDR2 YSYEKL. V was clipped by 1 base and J by 2 bases, with 6 bases between them. The CDR3 consists of 13 residues. CDR3 residues: CASSQGATYEQYF. Written as DNA, the CDR3 is TGCGCCAGCAGCCAAGGGGCTACCTACGAGCAGTACTTC.

The gene calls are TRBV6-4 and TRBJ2-5; TRBD1 might be the D (5 bases). The DNA end lines up better with TRBJ2-7; the J call may be wrong. The CDR3 spans 13 residues. The germline CDR1 and CDR2 sequences are MRHNA and SNTAGT. Written as DNA, the CDR3 is TGTGCCAGCAGCCCGATCGTAGGGGCCGAGCAGTACTTC. This encodes CASSPIVGAEQYF.

J is TRBJ2-7 and V is TRBV5-4; 8 bases align to TRBD2. Per the germline V gene, CDR1 is SGHNT and CDR2 is YYREEE (reference sequence). V shed 0 bases, J shed 5 bases, and the junction held 4 bases outside the gene matches. CDR3 length equals 14 residues. CDR3 in amino acids: CASSLDGRVNEQYF. CDR3 coding DNA: TGTGCCAGCAGCTTGGACGGGAGGGTAAACGAGCAGTACTTC.

This chain connects TRBV27 to TRBJ2-7, with TRBD2 identical over 12 bases. V dropped 6 bases and J dropped 5; count of bases not matched to a gene: 8. This CDR3 has 15 amino acids. Germline lookup yields CDR1 MNHEY and CDR2 SMNVEV (reference sequence). CDR3 in amino acids: CASRPGTSGFDEQYF. CDR3 nucleotides: TGTGCCAGCAGGCCGGGGACTAGCGGGTTTGACGAGCAGTACTTC.

The chain employs TRBV28 and TRBJ1-1; no firm D call. The germline CDR1 and CDR2 sequences are MDHEN and SYDVKM. Trimming pared 3 bases from V and 1 base from J, leaving 9 bases between. The CDR3 is made up of 14 amino acids. CDR3 loop: CASSFSLTNTEAFF. The CDR3 coding sequence is TGTGCCAGCAGTTTCTCCCTGACGAACACTGAAGCTTTCTTT. Drawing the rest from reference TRBV28 and TRBJ1-1, the complete variable domain is DVKVTQSSRYLVKRTGEKVFLECVQDMDHENMFWYRQDPGLGLRLIYFSYDVKMKEKGDIPEGYSVSREKKERFSLILESASTNQTSMYLCASSFSLTNTEAFFGQGTRLTVV.

The sample holds a few counts of this clone. This chain links TRBV27 with TRBJ2-7, with D perhaps TRBD2 (7 bases). The germline CDR1 and CDR2 sequences are MNHEY and SMNVEV (reference sequence). CDR3 length equals 14 residues. The V end was cut by 2 bases, the J end by 5 bases, with 13 bases between. CDR3 region: CASSLLGGGDEQYF. The CDR3 nucleotides are TGTGCCAGCAGTTTACTTGGAGGGGGGGACGAGCAGTACTTC.

This clone is a singleton in its sample. The rearrangement uses TRBV9 and TRBJ2-3; TRBD2 matches at 11 bases. J lost 1 base, V lost 3 bases, and 7 bases had no gene match. This CDR3 has 17 residues. Germline assignment: CDR1 SGDLS and CDR2 YYNGEE. The CDR3 DNA reads as TGTGCCAGCAGCGAGTCTGGGGGACTAGCGGGCACAGATACGCAGTATTTT. Translation: CASSESGGLAGTDTQYF. Looking up the rest from reference TRBV9 and TRBJ2-3 gives the full variable domain: DSGVTQTPKHLITATGQRVTLRCSPRSGDLSVYWYQQSLDQGLQFLIQYYNGEERAKGNILERFSAQQFPDLHSELNLSSLELGDSALYFCASSESGGLAGTDTQYFGPGTRLTVL.

This clone was seen a few times. The V call is TRBV19, the J call TRBJ1-1, with D tentatively TRBD1 (6 bases). Germline V gene lookup returns CDR1 LNHDA and CDR2 SQIVND (reference sequence). V shed 0 bases and J shed 3 bases, with 8 bases lying between them. CDR3 length: 14 residues. The CDR3 region is CASSIENRDTEAFF. CDR3 nucleotide sequence: TGTGCCAGTAGTATAGAAAACAGGGACACTGAAGCTTTCTTT. The variable domain in full, with the rest retrieved from reference TRBV19 and TRBJ1-1, is DGGITQSPKYLFRKEGQNVTLSCEQNLNHDAMYWYRQDPGQGLRLIYYSQIVNDFQKGDIAEGYSVSREKKESFPLTVTSAQKNPTAFYLCASSIENRDTEAFFGQGTRLTVV.

This chain connects TRBV30 to TRBJ2-7, with 9 positions matching TRBD1. Trimming cost V 8 bases and J 4 bases; bases outside gene matches: 9. This CDR3 is 13 amino acids long. Germline V lookup: CDR1 GTSNPN, CDR2 SVGIG (reference sequence). The CDR3 DNA follows: TGTGCCACAGACCGGGACAGGGCTTACGAGCAGTACTTC. Its translation is CATDRDRAYEQYF.

The chain carries TRBV7-6 and TRBJ2-7; TRBD2 is a possible D gene (6 bases). Between the trimmed V and J ends, which lost 2 bases and 5 bases, there was a span of 22 bases. Germline values: CDR1 SGHVS, CDR2 FNYEAQ. CDR3 size: 17 residues. The CDR3: CASSLSRRAAGRDEQYF. The CDR3 DNA sequence: TGTGCCAGCAGCTTATCTAGAAGAGCGGCGGGAAGGGACGAGCAGTACTTC.

The table lists this clone with a count of one. The genes are TRBV7-6 and TRBJ2-7; 15 nucleotides line up with TRBD2. Per germline, CDR1 SGHVS and CDR2 FNYEAQ. J lost 2 bases, V lost 6 bases, and 5 bases had no gene match. The CDR3 spans 16 residues. The CDR3 loop is CASRRTSGRGAYEQYF. The DNA of the CDR3 is TGTGCCAGCAGACGGACTAGCGGGAGGGGGGCCTACGAGCAGTACTTC.

The J gene is TRBJ2-1, the V gene TRBV27; 8 nucleotides match TRBD2. Germline V gene data show CDR1 as MNHEY and CDR2 as SMNVEV (reference sequence). V trimming: 6 bases; J trimming: 10 bases; junction bases outside the gene matches: 14. The CDR3 has 15 residues. Here the CDR3 reads CASRNPGLGKWEQFF. The DNA for the CDR3 is TGTGCCAGCAGAAACCCGGGACTAGGGAAGTGGGAGCAGTTCTTC.

The chain uses TRBV15 and TRBJ1-1; D possibly corresponds to TRBD1 (5 bases). V was pared by 2 bases and J by 1 base, with 11 bases between. This CDR3 region has 15 residues. Germline values: CDR1 LNHNV, CDR2 YYDKDF (reference sequence). The CDR3 DNA reads TGTGCCACCAGCAGATGGGAGGGGAAGAACACTGAAGCTTTCTTT. This codes for CATSRWEGKNTEAFF.

The V and J genes are TRBV6-5 and TRBJ2-1, with TRBD2 identical over 12 bases. V lost 10 bases to trimming and J lost 7 bases; unmatched junction nucleotides: 11. CDR1 MNHEY and CDR2 SVGAGI come from the germline V gene. This CDR3 is 15 amino acids long. CDR3 coding DNA: TGTGCCACCGCCAACCTAGCGGGAGGGCGTAATGAGCAGTTCTTC. Protein: CATANLAGGRNEQFF.

The CDR3 DNA follows: TGTGCCAGCAGTGAGGACGGCTCCTACGAGCAGTACTTC. Translating gives CASSEDGSYEQYF. The rearrangement uses TRBV28 and TRBJ2-7; D is uncertain. The germline CDR1 and CDR2 sequences are MDHEN and SYDVKM. The CDR3 runs 13 residues. Trimming took 5 bases from V and 0 from J, leaving 8 bases between them.

The chain uses TRBV9 and TRBJ1-5; D gene unclear. This CDR3 has 13 amino acids. Germline V gene sequence: CDR1 SGDLS, CDR2 YYNGEE. The ends were cut back, 0 bases at V and 6 bases at J, with 7 bases in the middle. CDR3 bases: TGTGCCAGCAGCGTAGCTAGTGGTCAGCCCCAGCATTTT. Translated: CASSVASGQPQHF.

V gene TRBV30 combines with J gene TRBJ1-1, with D unclear. Looked up from germline, CDR1 is GTSNPN and CDR2 is SVGIG (reference sequence). Deletions cut 2 bases from V and 11 bases from J, with 18 bases between. There are 13 residues in the CDR3. CDR3: CAWSLGGGVEAFF. CDR3 sequence (DNA): TGTGCCTGGAGTCTGGGTGGCGGGGTGGAGGCTTTCTTT.

The chain employs TRBV4-2 and TRBJ2-1; no clear D. V shed 2 bases and J shed 4 bases, with 6 bases lying between them. The CDR3 contains 13 residues. CDR1 is LGHNA and CDR2 is YNFKEQ in the germline V gene. The CDR3 protein is CASSQQLYNEQFF. The DNA for the CDR3 is TGTGCCAGCAGCCAACAGCTTTACAATGAGCAGTTCTTC.

The rearrangement joins TRBV6-6 to TRBJ2-5, with a possible D match to TRBD1 (5 bases). This CDR3 spans 14 amino acids. V gave up 5 bases and J gave up 0 bases, with 10 bases separating them. Germline CDR1 reads MNHNY; CDR2 reads SVGAGI (reference sequence). CDR3 loop: CASSTGSNQETQYF. The CDR3, as DNA: TGTGCCAGCAGTACAGGCAGCAACCAAGAGACCCAGTACTTC.

The rearrangement joins TRBV11-3 to TRBJ2-7, with 11 bases aligning to TRBD2. Trimming took 3 bases from V and 3 from J; bases not matched to a gene: 1. There are 14 residues in the CDR3. Germline-derived CDR1 and CDR2 are SGHNT and YENEEA. DNA of the CDR3: TGTGCCAGCAGCTTGACTAGCGGGGTCTACGAGCAGTACTTC. Protein: CASSLTSGVYEQYF.